Shown below are 32 T cell receptor beta chains from a single sample sequenced in a study of T cells in narcolepsy. The data were produced by immunoSEQ multiplex PCR, yet TCRdb's version contains in-frame clones alone and is incomplete. Of roughly 11,000 clones in the sample, roughly 94% were seen once. Material for sequencing was CD45RA- memory CD4+ T cells from PBMCs. The receptors come from a human donor with narcolepsy.

The chain is built from TRBV30 and TRBJ2-1; D is perhaps TRBD1 or TRBD2 (6 bases each). The CDR3 runs 14 residues. Germline V CDR1 and CDR2: GTSNPN, SVGIG (reference sequence). The V and J ends lost 2 bases and 4 bases respectively, with 12 bases between them. The DNA of the CDR3 is TGTGCCTGGAGTTTGAGGGGGGCTTACAATGAGCAGTTCTTC. It yields the protein CAWSLRGAYNEQFF.

The CDR3 coding sequence is TGTGCCAGTAGTACCCCTTACGCACGGACTAAGGAGCAGTTCTTC. This codes for CASSTPYARTKEQFF. The chain carries TRBV19 and TRBJ2-1, with a tentative D call TRBD2 (6 bases). The germline V gene encodes CDR1 LNHDA and CDR2 SQIVND (reference sequence). CDR3 length equals 15 residues. Trimming removed 4 bases from V and 10 bases from J, with 20 bases in between.

The chain has TRBV10-3 and TRBJ1-1; D possibly corresponds to TRBD1 (5 bases). Germline V lookup: CDR1 ENHRY, CDR2 SYGVKD. V lost 6 bases to trimming and J lost 0 bases, with 8 bases between them. The CDR3 sequence is 13 residues long. CDR3 in amino acids: CAISGTLNTEAFF. The CDR3 bases are TGTGCCATCAGCGGGACTCTGAACACTGAAGCTTTCTTT.

The V gene is TRBV10-2, the J gene TRBJ2-1; possibly TRBD2 for D (5 bases). This CDR3 contains 16 residues. Germline assignment: CDR1 WSHSY and CDR2 SAAADI. The ends were cut back, 0 bases at V and 10 bases at J, with 19 bases in the middle. The CDR3: CASSESNNASRREQFF. In nucleotides, the CDR3 is TGCGCCAGCAGTGAGTCAAACAACGCTAGCCGGAGGGAGCAGTTCTTC.

This chain joins TRBV28 and TRBJ1-1; D unresolved. Germline V gene data show CDR1 as MDHEN and CDR2 as SYDVKM. The CDR3 runs to 14 residues. The V end was cut by 3 bases, the J end by 5 bases, with 13 bases between. CDR3 residues: CASSFPIMGTEAFF. In DNA form, the CDR3 reads TGTGCCAGCAGTTTTCCAATTATGGGGACTGAAGCTTTCTTT.

J is TRBJ2-5 and V is TRBV19; 9 bases are shared with TRBD1. Germline V CDR1 and CDR2: LNHDA, SQIVND (reference sequence). CDR3 length: 14 residues. The V and J ends lost 8 bases and 2 bases, in that order; junction bases with no gene match: 6. The CDR3 DNA reads TGTGCCAGTTCGTATGGACAGGGGCAAGAGACCCAGTACTTC. It specifies CASSYGQGQETQYF.

The J gene is TRBJ1-2, the V gene TRBV21-1; the D call in the table, TRBD1, was not verified against the DNA. TRBV21-1 is an annotated pseudogene. The length of the CDR3 is 11 residues. The CDR3 nucleotides are TGTGCCAGCAGCCCGGACAAGGGCTACACCTTC. Translated: CASSPDKGYTF.

The chain employs TRBV2 and TRBJ2-3, with 10 bases identical to TRBD1. Germline V gives CDR1 SNHLY, CDR2 FYNNEI. The CDR3 has 17 residues. J lost 6 bases, V lost 6 bases, and 15 bases had no gene match. CDR3 sequence (DNA): TGTGCCAGCAGCCAATCACGACAGGGGGCCTCAATTGATACGCAGTATTTT. It yields the protein CASSQSRQGASIDTQYF.

The chain has TRBV10-2 and TRBJ2-7, with D possibly being TRBD2 (5 bases). From germline, CDR1 is WSHSY and CDR2 SAAADI. The CDR3 sequence is 17 residues long. V was clipped by 3 bases and J by 3 bases, with 21 bases between them. CDR3: CASSDSPGKLGFYEQYF. DNA of the CDR3: TGCGCCAGCAGTGATTCGCCGGGGAAGCTCGGGTTCTACGAGCAGTACTTC.

V usage is TRBV18 and J usage is TRBJ1-4; D is possibly TRBD1 (5 bases). The CDR3 covers 18 residues. Trimming cost V 3 bases and J 4 bases, with 21 bases left between them. CDR1 KGHSH and CDR2 LQKENI come from the germline V gene. CDR3 sequence: CASSPRSAGPGGNEKLFF. The DNA of the CDR3 is TGTGCCAGCTCACCCCGGTCAGCAGGTCCCGGGGGTAATGAAAAACTGTTTTTT.

Note on this clone: Sequence at one end of the junction differs from germline and may be a read error. The sample holds other DNA sequences that translate to the same CDR3. The chain is built from TRBV18 and TRBJ1-4; D gene unclear. Germline V CDR1 and CDR2: KGHSH, LQKENI. The CDR3 has 16 residues. The CDR3 DNA sequence: TGTGCTAGCTCACCACAAGGAGCCCAAGAATCGAAAAAACTGTTTTTT. It is translated as CASSPQGAQESKKLFF.

The gene calls are TRBV11-3 and TRBJ2-1; D might be TRBD1 (5 bases). The V end was cut by 1 base, the J end by 7 bases, with 8 bases between. The CDR3 is made up of 13 amino acids. The germline V gene has CDR1 SGHNT and CDR2 YENEEA. The CDR3 DNA reads as TGTGCCAGCAGCTTAGGGCAGGGTAATGAGCAGTTCTTC. Translating gives CASSLGQGNEQFF.

V is TRBV7-6 and J is TRBJ2-1; D is possibly TRBD2 (6 bases). The CDR3 contains 15 residues. Germline CDR1 is SGHVS and CDR2 is FNYEAQ. V gave up 1 base and J gave up 3 bases, with 10 bases separating them. The CDR3 region is CASSLGGTGYNEQFF. DNA of the CDR3: TGTGCCAGCAGCTTAGGCGGGACTGGCTACAATGAGCAGTTCTTC.

The V and J genes are TRBV7-2 and TRBJ2-5; 7 nucleotides line up with TRBD2. V was clipped by 0 bases and J by 5 bases; unmatched bases: 0. The CDR3 is made up of 13 amino acids. Germline loops: CDR1 SGHTA, CDR2 FQGNSA. CDR3 residues: CASSLAGGETQYF. CDR3 coding DNA: TGTGCCAGCAGCTTAGCGGGGGGGGAGACCCAGTACTTC.

The chain uses TRBV11-2 and TRBJ2-5, with 16 bases matching TRBD2. The CDR3 contains 16 residues. The J segment lost 5 bases and the V segment lost 4 bases, leaving 4 bases of the junction unmatched. Germline assignment: CDR1 SGHAT and CDR2 FQNNGV. DNA for the CDR3: TGTGCCAGCAGCTGGGGACTAGCGGGGGGGCATGAGACCCAGTACTTC. Translated, it gives CASSWGLAGGHETQYF.

This sequence joins TRBV7-9 and TRBJ2-7; perhaps TRBD1 as D (5 bases). The V end was cut by 5 bases, the J end by 3 bases, with 11 bases between. The germline gives CDR1 SEHNR, CDR2 FQNEAQ (reference sequence). This CDR3 contains 13 residues. The CDR3 DNA is TGTGCCAGCAGCCCAAGACAGAGCTACGAGCAGTACTTC. Its translation is CASSPRQSYEQYF.

V gene TRBV2 combines with J gene TRBJ2-4; 7 positions match TRBD1. Germline loops: CDR1 SNHLY, CDR2 FYNNEI. The CDR3 loop spans 13 amino acids. Trimming removed 4 bases from V and 8 bases from J; junction bases left unmatched: 5. The CDR3 region is CASSVGGVDIQYF. CDR3 bases: TGTGCCAGCAGTGTAGGGGGCGTAGACATTCAGTACTTC.

This rearrangement joins TRBV5-1 to TRBJ2-5; TRBD2 matches at 10 bases. V was clipped by 5 bases and J by 5 bases; unmatched bases: 9. Per germline, CDR1 SGHRS and CDR2 YFSETQ. The CDR3 is made up of 15 amino acids. CDR3 coding DNA: TGCGCCAGCAGATCCGGGACTAGCGTGTTGGAGACCCAGTACTTC. Residues: CASRSGTSVLETQYF.

The table lists this clone with a count of one. The chain couples TRBV5-1 to TRBJ2-1; the match to TRBD1 covers 8 bases. J gave up 3 bases and V 9 bases, and 8 bases lay outside the gene matches. The CDR3 consists of 14 residues. Per the germline V gene, CDR1 is SGHRS and CDR2 is YFSETQ. The CDR3 loop reads CATTGGTDYNEQFF. The DNA for the CDR3 is TGCGCCACCACAGGGGGGACAGACTACAATGAGCAGTTCTTC.

V gene TRBV7-9 combines with J gene TRBJ2-7; 8 bases align to TRBD2. V lost 0 bases, J lost 7 bases, and 8 bases stayed unmatched. CDR3 length: 15 residues. Germline V gene data show CDR1 as SEHNR and CDR2 as FQNEAQ (reference sequence). This CDR3 is CASSLAGARGGEQYF. The CDR3 DNA reads as TGTGCCAGCAGCTTAGCCGGCGCCCGGGGGGGAGAGCAGTACTTC.

The chain combines TRBV19 with TRBJ2-7; maybe TRBD1 (5 bases). The CDR3 extends over 14 amino acids. CDR1 is LNHDA, CDR2 SQIVND, per germline (reference sequence). Trimming cost V 1 base and J 4 bases, with 11 bases left between them. The CDR3 DNA reads as TGTGCCAGTAGTATAGCGGCGCAGGGTTACGAGCAGTACTTC. Amino acids: CASSIAAQGYEQYF.

The chain links TRBV19 to TRBJ2-5, with 10 bases lining up with TRBD2. The CDR3 sequence is 15 residues long. Germline CDR1 is LNHDA and CDR2 is SQIVND (reference sequence). The V and J ends lost 5 bases and 4 bases, in that order; junction bases with no gene match: 7. CDR3 bases: TGTGCCAGTAGTGGGACTAGCGTCTTGGGAGAGACCCAGTACTTC. It is translated as CASSGTSVLGETQYF.

V gene TRBV6-5 combines with J gene TRBJ2-2, with D unresolved. The CDR3 is 12 residues long. Trimming removed 2 bases at V and 7 bases at J, with 5 bases between. Germline CDR1 and CDR2: MNHEY and SVGAGI. The CDR3 bases are TGTGCCAGCAGTTACCCGGGCGGGGAGCTGTTTTTT. Its protein is CASSYPGGELFF.

This clone was detected only once. V usage is TRBV18 and J usage is TRBJ2-7; 13 bases align to TRBD2. Germline V CDR1 and CDR2: KGHSH, LQKENI. Trimming removed 6 bases from V and 5 bases from J; junction bases left unmatched: 4. The CDR3 runs 14 residues. The CDR3 loop is CASSQGTSGDEQYF. CDR3 nucleotides: TGTGCCAGCTCCCAAGGGACTAGCGGGGACGAGCAGTACTTC.

This clone was recorded once. The chain has TRBV9 and TRBJ2-2; no reliable D call. In germline, CDR1 is SGDLS, CDR2 YYNGEE. Trimming removed 0 bases at V and 5 bases at J, with 2 bases between. The CDR3 is made up of 12 amino acids. CDR3 DNA sequence: TGTGCCAGCAGCGTAGGTACCGGGGAGCTGTTTTTT. Amino acids: CASSVGTGELFF.

This clone appeared a single time. This chain links TRBV30 with TRBJ1-5; tentative D call: TRBD1 (5 bases). The CDR3 spans 15 residues. CDR1 and CDR2 from the germline V gene are GTSNPN and SVGIG (reference sequence). Trimming shortened V by 5 bases and J by 1 base, and 15 bases separated the two germline ends. CDR3 sequence (DNA): TGTGCCTGGGAGGGCCCAGGGCTGAGCAATCAGCCCCAGCATTTT. Its translation is CAWEGPGLSNQPQHF. The whole variable domain, filled in from reference TRBV30 and TRBJ1-5, reads SQTIHQWPATLVQPVGSPLSLECTVEGTSNPNLYWYRQAAGRGLQLLFYSVGIGQISSEVPQNLSASRPQDRQFILSSKKLLLSDSGFYLCAWEGPGLSNQPQHFGDGTRLSIL.

V usage is TRBV11-1 and J usage is TRBJ2-7; D perhaps matches TRBD2 (5 bases). The germline V gene encodes CDR1 SGHAT and CDR2 FQDESV (reference sequence). The CDR3 loop spans 13 amino acids. Trimming stripped 1 base from V and 7 bases from J, with 11 bases between. The DNA of the CDR3 is TGTGCCAGCAGCTTAGGAGCGGATCGGGAGCAGTACTTC. This gives the protein CASSLGADREQYF.

The V gene is TRBV7-9, the J gene TRBJ1-1, with 7 bases aligning to TRBD1. V was pared by 0 bases and J by 2 bases, with 0 bases of the junction left unmatched. Germline-derived CDR1 and CDR2 are SEHNR and FQNEAQ (reference sequence). The CDR3 length is 14 residues. In DNA form, the CDR3 reads TGTGCCAGCAGCTTAGCAGGGGGCAACACTGAAGCTTTCTTT. This sequence encodes CASSLAGGNTEAFF.

The chain links TRBV5-1 to TRBJ1-1; D is unclear. The CDR3 is made up of 14 amino acids. Deletions cut 0 bases from V and 0 bases from J, with 6 bases between. Germline CDR1 reads SGHRS; CDR2 reads YFSETQ. The CDR3 DNA sequence: TGCGCCAGCAGCTTGGGGGCGGTGAACACTGAAGCTTTCTTT. Residues: CASSLGAVNTEAFF.

CDR3 in amino acids: CAGRGKSTDTQYF. The DNA of the CDR3 is TGCGCCGGGCGGGGAAAGTCCACAGATACGCAGTATTTT. V and J are TRBV23-1 and TRBJ2-3; the D gene is possibly TRBD2 (6 bases). TRBV23-1 is an open reading frame, and its role is uncertain. There are 13 residues in the CDR3. V was clipped by 11 bases and J by 2 bases, with 14 bases between them.

The CDR3 loop reads CASSPGGVSDYEQYF. CDR3 nucleotides: TGCGCCAGCAGCCCGGGGGGGGTGTCGGACTACGAGCAGTACTTC. V and J are TRBV5-1 and TRBJ2-7; the match to TRBD2 covers 8 bases. The CDR3 has 15 residues. The ends lost 4 bases at V and 3 bases at J; junction bases unmatched: 9. CDR1 SGHRS and CDR2 YFSETQ come from the germline V gene.

This clone showed up just once. CDR3 amino acids: CASSLRGGESRNQPQHF. The CDR3, as DNA: TGTGCCAGCAGTCTCCGAGGTGGGGAAAGTCGGAATCAGCCCCAGCATTTT. The V and J genes are TRBV27 and TRBJ1-5; D unclear. CDR3 size: 17 residues. CDR1 is MNHEY and CDR2 is SMNVEV in the germline V gene (reference sequence). V shed 5 bases and J shed 4 bases, with 21 bases lying between them.